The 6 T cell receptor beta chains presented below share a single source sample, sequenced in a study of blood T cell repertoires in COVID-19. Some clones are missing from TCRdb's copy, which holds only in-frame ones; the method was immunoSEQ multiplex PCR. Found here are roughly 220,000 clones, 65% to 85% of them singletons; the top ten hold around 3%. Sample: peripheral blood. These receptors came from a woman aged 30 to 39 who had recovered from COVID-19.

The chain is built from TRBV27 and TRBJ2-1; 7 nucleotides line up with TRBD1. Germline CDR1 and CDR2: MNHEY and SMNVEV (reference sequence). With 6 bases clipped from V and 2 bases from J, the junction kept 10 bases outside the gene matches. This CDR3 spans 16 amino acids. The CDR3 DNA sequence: TGTGCCAGCAGCCCCTTCGACAGGGCAACCTACAATGAGCAGTTCTTC. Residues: CASSPFDRATYNEQFF.

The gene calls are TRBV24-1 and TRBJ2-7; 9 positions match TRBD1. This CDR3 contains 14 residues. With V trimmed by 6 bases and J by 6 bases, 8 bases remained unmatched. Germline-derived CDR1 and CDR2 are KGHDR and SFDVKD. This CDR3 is CATSLGQGRGEQYF. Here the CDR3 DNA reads TGTGCCACCAGTCTCGGACAGGGGCGGGGCGAGCAGTACTTC.

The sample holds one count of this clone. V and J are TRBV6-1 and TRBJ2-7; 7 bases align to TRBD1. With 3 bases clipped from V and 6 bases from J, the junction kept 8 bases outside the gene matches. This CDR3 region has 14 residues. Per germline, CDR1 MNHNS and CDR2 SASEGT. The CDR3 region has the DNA TGTGCCAGCAGTGATCAGACAGGGTCGGGCGAGCAGTACTTC. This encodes CASSDQTGSGEQYF.

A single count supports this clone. CDR3 DNA sequence: TGTGCCAGGCCCCTCGTGGTACCCAAGCGGAAAGCTTTCTTT. It is translated as CARPLVVPKRKAFF. The chain combines TRBV18 with TRBJ1-1; D is unclear. Germline-derived CDR1 and CDR2 are KGHSH and LQKENI. This CDR3 comprises 14 residues. V was cut by 9 bases and J by 9 bases, with 23 bases left in between. Full variable domain (outside the CDR3, taken from reference TRBV18 and TRBJ1-1): NAGVMQNPRHLVRRRGQEARLRCSPMKGHSHVYWYRQLPEEGLKFMVYLQKENIIDESGMPKERFSAEFPKEGPSILRIQQVVRGDSAAYFCARPLVVPKRKAFFGQGTRLTVV.

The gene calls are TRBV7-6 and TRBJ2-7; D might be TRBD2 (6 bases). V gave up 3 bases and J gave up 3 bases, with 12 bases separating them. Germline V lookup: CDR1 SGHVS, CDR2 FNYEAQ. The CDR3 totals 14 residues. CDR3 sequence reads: CASSLGLPGYEQYF. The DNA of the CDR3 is TGTGCCAGCAGCTTGGGACTCCCTGGCTACGAGCAGTACTTC.

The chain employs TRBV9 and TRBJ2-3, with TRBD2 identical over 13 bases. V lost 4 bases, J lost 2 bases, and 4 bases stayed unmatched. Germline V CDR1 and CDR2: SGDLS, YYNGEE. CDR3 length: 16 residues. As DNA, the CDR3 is TGTGCCAGCAGCATGGGACTAGCGGGACTCACAGATACGCAGTATTTT. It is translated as CASSMGLAGLTDTQYF.